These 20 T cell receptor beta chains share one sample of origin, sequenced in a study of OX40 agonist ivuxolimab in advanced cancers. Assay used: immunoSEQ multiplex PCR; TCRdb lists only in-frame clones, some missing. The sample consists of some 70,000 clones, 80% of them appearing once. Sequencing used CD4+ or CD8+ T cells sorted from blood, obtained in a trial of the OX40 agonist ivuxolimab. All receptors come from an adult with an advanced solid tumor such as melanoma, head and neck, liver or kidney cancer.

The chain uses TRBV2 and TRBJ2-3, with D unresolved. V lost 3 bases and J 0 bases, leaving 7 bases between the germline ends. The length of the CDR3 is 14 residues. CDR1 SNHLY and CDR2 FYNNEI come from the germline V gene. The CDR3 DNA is TGTGCCAGCAGTGACATAGCTAGCACAGATACGCAGTATTTT. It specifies CASSDIASTDTQYF.

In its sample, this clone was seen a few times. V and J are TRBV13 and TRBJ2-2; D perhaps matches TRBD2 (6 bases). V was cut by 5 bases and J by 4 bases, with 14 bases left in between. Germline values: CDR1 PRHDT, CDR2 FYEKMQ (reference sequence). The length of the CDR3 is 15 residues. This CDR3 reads CASSGGGGFTGELFF. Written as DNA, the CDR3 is TGTGCCAGCAGCGGCGGCGGAGGGTTCACCGGGGAGCTGTTTTTT. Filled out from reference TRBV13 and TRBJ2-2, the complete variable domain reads AAGVIQSPRHLIKEKRETATLKCYPIPRHDTVYWYQQGPGQDPQFLISFYEKMQSDKGSIPDRFSAQQFSDYHSELNMSSLELGDSALYFCASSGGGGFTGELFFGEGSRLTVL.

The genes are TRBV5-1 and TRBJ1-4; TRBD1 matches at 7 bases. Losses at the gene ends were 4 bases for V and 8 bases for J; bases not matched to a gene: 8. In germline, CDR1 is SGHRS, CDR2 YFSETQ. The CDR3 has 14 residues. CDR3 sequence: CASSRSQGEEKLFF. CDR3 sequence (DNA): TGCGCCAGCAGCCGGAGCCAGGGGGAGGAAAAACTGTTTTTT.

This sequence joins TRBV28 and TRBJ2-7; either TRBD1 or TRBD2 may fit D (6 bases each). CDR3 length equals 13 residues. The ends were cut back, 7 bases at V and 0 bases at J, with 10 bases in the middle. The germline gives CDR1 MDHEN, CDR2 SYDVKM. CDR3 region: CASTKGGSYEQYF. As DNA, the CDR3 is TGTGCCAGCACCAAGGGGGGCTCCTACGAGCAGTACTTC. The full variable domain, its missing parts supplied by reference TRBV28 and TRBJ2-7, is DVKVTQSSRYLVKRTGEKVFLECVQDMDHENMFWYRQDPGLGLRLIYFSYDVKMKEKGDIPEGYSVSREKKERFSLILESASTNQTSMYLCASTKGGSYEQYFGPGTRLTVT.

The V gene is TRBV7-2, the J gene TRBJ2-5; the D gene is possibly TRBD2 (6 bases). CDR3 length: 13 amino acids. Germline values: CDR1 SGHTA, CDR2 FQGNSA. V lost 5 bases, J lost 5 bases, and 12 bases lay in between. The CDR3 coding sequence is TGTGCCAGCAGCCCGAGGAGCGGGGAGACCCAGTACTTC. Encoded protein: CASSPRSGETQYF.

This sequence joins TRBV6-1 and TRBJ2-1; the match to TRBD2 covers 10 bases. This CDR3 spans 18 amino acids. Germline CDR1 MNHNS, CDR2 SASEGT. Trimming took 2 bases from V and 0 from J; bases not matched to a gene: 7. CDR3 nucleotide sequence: TGTGCCAGCAGTGAAACTAGCGGGGAAACTCCCTCCTACAATGAGCAGTTCTTC. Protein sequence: CASSETSGETPSYNEQFF.

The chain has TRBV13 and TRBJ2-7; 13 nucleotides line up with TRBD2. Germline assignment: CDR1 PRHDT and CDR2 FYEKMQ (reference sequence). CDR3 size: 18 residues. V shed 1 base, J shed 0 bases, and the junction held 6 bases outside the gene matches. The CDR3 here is CASSLAGLAGRGSYEQYF. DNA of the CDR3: TGTGCCAGCAGCTTAGCGGGACTAGCGGGAAGAGGCTCCTACGAGCAGTACTTC.

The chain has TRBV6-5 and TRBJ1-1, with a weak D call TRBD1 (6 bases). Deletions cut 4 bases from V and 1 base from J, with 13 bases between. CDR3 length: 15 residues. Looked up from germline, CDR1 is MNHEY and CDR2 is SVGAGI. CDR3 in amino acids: CASSSTGWTNTEAFF. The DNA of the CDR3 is TGTGCCAGCAGTTCGACAGGCTGGACGAACACTGAAGCTTTCTTT.

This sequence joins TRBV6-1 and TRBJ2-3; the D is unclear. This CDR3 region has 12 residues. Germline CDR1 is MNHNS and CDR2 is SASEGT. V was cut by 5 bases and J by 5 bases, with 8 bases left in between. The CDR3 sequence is CASSFSGDTQYF. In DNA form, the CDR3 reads TGTGCCAGCAGTTTCTCCGGAGATACGCAGTATTTT.

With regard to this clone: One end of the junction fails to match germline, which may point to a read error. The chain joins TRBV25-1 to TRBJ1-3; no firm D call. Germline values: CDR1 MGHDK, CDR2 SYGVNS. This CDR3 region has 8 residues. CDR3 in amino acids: CARPRVNF. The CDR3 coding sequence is TGTGCCAGACCTCGAGTAAATTTT.

The DNA of the CDR3 is TGTGCCATCTCCTCAGGGGTGGGGACCGGGGAGCTGTTTTTT. Its protein product is CAISSGVGTGELFF. J is TRBJ2-2 and V is TRBV6-1, with a possible D match to TRBD1 (6 bases). Germline V lookup: CDR1 MNHNS, CDR2 SASEGT. This CDR3 contains 14 residues. V was cut by 10 bases and J by 5 bases, with 17 bases left in between.

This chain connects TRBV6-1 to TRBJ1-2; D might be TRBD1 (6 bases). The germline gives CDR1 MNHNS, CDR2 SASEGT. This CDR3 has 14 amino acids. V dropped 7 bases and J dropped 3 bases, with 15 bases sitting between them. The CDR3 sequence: CASTWQGMDYGYTF. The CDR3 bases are TGTGCCAGCACGTGGCAGGGGATGGACTATGGCTACACCTTC.

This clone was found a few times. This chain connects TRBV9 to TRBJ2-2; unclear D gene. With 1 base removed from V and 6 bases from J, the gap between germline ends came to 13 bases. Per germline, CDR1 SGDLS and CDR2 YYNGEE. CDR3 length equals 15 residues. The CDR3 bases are TGTGCCAGCAGCGTATCTTCGGGCGGTGCCGGGGAGCTGTTTTTT. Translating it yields CASSVSSGGAGELFF.

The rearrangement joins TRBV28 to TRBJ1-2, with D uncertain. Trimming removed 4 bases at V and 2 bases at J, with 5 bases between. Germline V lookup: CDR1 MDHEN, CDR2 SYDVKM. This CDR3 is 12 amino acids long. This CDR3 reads CASSSRNYGYTF. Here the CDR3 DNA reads TGTGCCAGCAGTTCAAGGAACTATGGCTACACCTTC.

In nucleotides, the CDR3 is TGTGCCAGCAGCTTAGATACGACCGTGAACACTGAAGCTTTCTTT. Translation: CASSLDTTVNTEAFF. This chain uses TRBV7-9 with TRBJ1-1; D not resolved. Germline CDR1 is SEHNR and CDR2 is FQNEAQ (reference sequence). This CDR3 has 15 residues. V dropped 1 base and J dropped 0 bases, with 9 bases sitting between them.

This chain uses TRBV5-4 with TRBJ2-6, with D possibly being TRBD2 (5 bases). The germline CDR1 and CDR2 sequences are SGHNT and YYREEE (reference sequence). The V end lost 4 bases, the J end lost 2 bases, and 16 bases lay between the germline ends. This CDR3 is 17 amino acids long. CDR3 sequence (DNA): TGTGCCAGCAGCCCCCAATCAGCGGCGCCTGGGGCCAACGTCCTGACTTTC. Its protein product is CASSPQSAAPGANVLTF.

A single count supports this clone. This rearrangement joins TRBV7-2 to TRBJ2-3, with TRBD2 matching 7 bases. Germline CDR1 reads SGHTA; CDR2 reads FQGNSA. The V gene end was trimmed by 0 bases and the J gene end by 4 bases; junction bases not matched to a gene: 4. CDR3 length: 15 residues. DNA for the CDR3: TGTGCCAGCAGCTTAGCCGGGCGGGGGTCAGATACGCAGTATTTT. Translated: CASSLAGRGSDTQYF.

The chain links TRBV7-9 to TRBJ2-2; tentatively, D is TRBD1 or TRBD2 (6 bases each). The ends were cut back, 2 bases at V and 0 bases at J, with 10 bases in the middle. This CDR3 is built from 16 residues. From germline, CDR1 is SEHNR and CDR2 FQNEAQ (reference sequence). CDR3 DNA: TGTGCCAGCAGCTTACCGGGGGCCACGAACACCGGGGAGCTGTTTTTT. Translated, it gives CASSLPGATNTGELFF.

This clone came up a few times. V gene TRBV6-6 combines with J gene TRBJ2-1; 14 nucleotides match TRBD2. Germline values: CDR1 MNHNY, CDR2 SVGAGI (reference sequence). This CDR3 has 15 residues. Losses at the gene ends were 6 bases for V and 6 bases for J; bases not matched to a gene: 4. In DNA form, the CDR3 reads TGTGCCAGCAGAGGGGGGACTAGCGGGAGCAATGAGCAGTTCTTC. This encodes CASRGGTSGSNEQFF.

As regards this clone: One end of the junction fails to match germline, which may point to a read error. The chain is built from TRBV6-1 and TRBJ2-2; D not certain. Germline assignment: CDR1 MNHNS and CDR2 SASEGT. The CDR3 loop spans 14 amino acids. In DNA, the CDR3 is TGTGCCAGCAGCGAAGCTTTTTTTTCCGGGGAGCTGTTTTTT. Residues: CASSEAFFSGELFF.